These 14 T cell receptor beta chains were all obtained from the same sample, sequenced in a study of tumor-infiltrating lymphocytes in primary liver carcinoma (dated by TCRdb to about 2017). Total RNA and DNA were co-extracted without cell sorting from 20-30 mg of bulk tissue using the AllPrep DNA/RNA mini kit. TCRdb shows the sequencer as Illumina HiSeq 2500. Using a constant-region primer and ProtoScript II reverse transcriptase, TCRbeta-specific cDNA was reverse-transcribed from 500 to 650 ng total RNA. TCRbeta libraries were built with three nested multiplex PCR rounds, a slightly modified ARM-PCR procedure. Each of the first two PCR rounds ran for roughly 9 cycles and used multiplex TRBV1-TRBV30 forward primers together with a Cbeta reverse primer. TCRdb redid the processing of the public reads, applying fastp at Q25 and MiXCR, and retained in-frame beta chains. One record per CDR3 amino acid sequence lists the most common genes and DNA. The sample has about 120,000 distinct CDR3 sequences on record, 55% to 70% of them singletons. 8.1% of the sample is taken by the ten largest.

What was sequenced was tumor-adjacent normal liver tissue. These TCRs come from a woman in her sixties or seventies with primary liver carcinoma and hepatitis B virus infection.

This clonotype was recorded at least ten times. The chain combines TRBV6-2 or TRBV6-3 with TRBJ1-3; D unresolved. Trimming stripped 2 bases from V and 0 bases from J, with 8 bases between. Germline CDR1 MNHEY, CDR2 SVGEGT. The CDR3 totals 15 residues. The CDR3 sequence is CASSYGVFSGNTIYF. The CDR3 DNA reads as TGTGCCAGCAGTTACGGGGTCTTCTCTGGAAACACCATATATTTT.

A note on this clonotype: This may come from a read error, since a much larger clone is one base off. The rearrangement uses TRBV28 and TRBJ2-1; possibly TRBD2 for D (6 bases). V was clipped by 4 bases and J by 0 bases, with 7 bases between them. This CDR3 is built from 14 residues. Per germline, CDR1 MDHEN and CDR2 SYDVKM. The CDR3 coding sequence is TGTGCCAGCAGTTCGGGGGACTCCTACAATGAGCAGTTCTTC. It yields the protein CASSSGDSYNEQFF. The whole variable domain, filled in from reference TRBV28 and TRBJ2-1, reads DVKVTQSSRYLVKRTGEKVFLECVQDMDHENMFWYRQDPGLGLRLIYFSYDVKMKEKGDIPEGYSVSREKKERFSLILESASTNQTSMYLCASSSGDSYNEQFFGPGTRLTVL.

The table lists this clonotype with many counts. This chain uses TRBV11-1 with TRBJ2-3; 8 nucleotides line up with TRBD2. CDR3 length equals 15 residues. V was clipped by 6 bases and J by 1 base; unmatched bases: 6. CDR1 and CDR2 (germline): SGHAT, FQDESV (reference sequence). Here the CDR3 reads CASRPGLVGTDTQYF. CDR3 in DNA: TGTGCCAGCAGGCCGGGACTAGTAGGCACAGATACGCAGTATTTT.

The chain carries TRBV29-1 and TRBJ2-7; D is possibly TRBD2 (5 bases). CDR1 SQVTM and CDR2 ANQGSEA come from the germline V gene. This CDR3 contains 10 residues. V lost 6 bases and J 6 bases, leaving 9 bases between the germline ends. The CDR3 protein is CSVGMSEQYF. In DNA form, the CDR3 reads TGCAGCGTCGGGATGTCCGAGCAGTACTTC.

In its sample, this clonotype was seen many times. This chain links TRBV13 with TRBJ2-1; 8 bases line up with TRBD2. V was clipped by 0 bases and J by 5 bases; unmatched bases: 3. The CDR3 totals 15 residues. Germline lookup yields CDR1 PRHDT and CDR2 FYEKMQ (reference sequence). The CDR3 DNA follows: TGTGCCAGCAGCTTAGGTACTAGCGGAAACAATGAGCAGTTCTTC. Amino acid sequence: CASSLGTSGNNEQFF.

A remark on this clonotype: Germline and junction disagree at one end, which may indicate a read error. V gene TRBV11-1 combines with J gene TRBJ2-2, with D perhaps being TRBD1 or TRBD2 (5 bases each). There are 13 residues in the CDR3. Germline V gene data show CDR1 as SGHAT and CDR2 as FQDESV (reference sequence). The CDR3 DNA reads TGTGCTAGCAGCTTAGACAGAACCGGGGAGATGTCTTTT. Amino acid sequence: CASSLDRTGEMSF.

This clonotype was detected many times. V gene TRBV7-9 combines with J gene TRBJ1-4; perhaps TRBD1 as D (6 bases). The CDR3 runs to 15 residues. V was cut by 6 bases and J by 6 bases, with 17 bases left in between. The germline CDR1 and CDR2 sequences are SEHNR and FQNEAQ (reference sequence). The CDR3 here is CASSPLGGHYEKLFF. CDR3 DNA sequence: TGTGCCAGCAGTCCCCTGGGGGGCCATTATGAAAAACTGTTTTTT.

This rearrangement joins TRBV29-1 to TRBJ2-1, with D hard to call. This CDR3 has 12 amino acids. The germline V gene encodes CDR1 SQVTM and CDR2 ANQGSEA. The CDR3 region is CCAAGFDNEQFF. The CDR3 DNA sequence: TGCTGCGCCGCCGGGTTCGACAATGAGCAGTTCTTC.

Concerning this clonotype: One end of the junction varies from germline; a read error may be responsible. The genes are TRBV11-2 and TRBJ2-7; TRBD2 matches at 7 bases. The CDR3 length is 13 residues. Germline V gene sequence: CDR1 SGHAT, CDR2 FQNNGV. This CDR3 reads CPSSLTSVSEQYF. The CDR3 DNA is TGTCCCAGCAGCTTAACTAGCGTGAGCGAACAGTACTTC.

Note on this clonotype: In this CDR3 the conserved last residue, phenylalanine or tryptophan, is missing, so a read error is likely. This chain joins TRBV11-2 and TRBJ2-5; TRBD1 is a possible D gene (6 bases). The CDR3 is 15 amino acids. The germline V gene has CDR1 SGHAT and CDR2 FQNNGV. The DNA of the CDR3 is TGCGCCAGCAGCTTAGATCAGGGGAAACAAGAGACCCAGTACTGC. It is translated as CASSLDQGKQETQYC.

The CDR3 DNA reads TGCGCCAGCAGCTTGGACTGGACTAGCGGGAGGGTCTACAATGAGCAGTTCTTC. This translates into CASSLDWTSGRVYNEQFF. The chain links TRBV5-1 to TRBJ2-1; 15 bases align to TRBD2. The V and J ends lost 0 bases and 3 bases, in that order; junction bases with no gene match: 4. The CDR3 is 18 amino acids. Germline loops: CDR1 SGHRS, CDR2 YFSETQ.

DNA of the CDR3: TGTGCCAGCAGCCCGGTCCCCCGAGACACTGAAGCTTTCTTT. Translation: CASSPVPRDTEAFF. This chain joins TRBV7-8 and TRBJ1-1; D gene unclear. CDR3 length: 14 amino acids. Trimming cost V 5 bases and J 3 bases, with 13 bases left between them. The germline V gene encodes CDR1 SGHVS and CDR2 FQNEAQ.

The chain couples TRBV11-2 to TRBJ1-1; the D gene is possibly TRBD1 (5 bases). Trimming left V 5 bases short and J 6 bases short, with 28 bases between. CDR3 size: 18 residues. Germline CDR1 reads SGHAT; CDR2 reads FQNNGV. CDR3 DNA: TGTGCCAGCAGCCATCTCCCGGATATGACAGAATTAAACGCTGAAGCTTTCTTT. Amino acid sequence: CASSHLPDMTELNAEAFF.

Note on this clonotype: One end of the junction is discordant with germline, which a read error may explain. J is TRBJ2-3 and V is TRBV29-1, with D possibly being TRBD1 or TRBD2 (5 bases each). CDR1 SQVTM and CDR2 ANQGSEA come from the germline V gene. The CDR3 has 11 amino acids. Here the CDR3 reads CGAPVGDTQYF. In DNA form, the CDR3 reads TGCGGCGCTCCCGTGGGGGATACACAGTATTTT.